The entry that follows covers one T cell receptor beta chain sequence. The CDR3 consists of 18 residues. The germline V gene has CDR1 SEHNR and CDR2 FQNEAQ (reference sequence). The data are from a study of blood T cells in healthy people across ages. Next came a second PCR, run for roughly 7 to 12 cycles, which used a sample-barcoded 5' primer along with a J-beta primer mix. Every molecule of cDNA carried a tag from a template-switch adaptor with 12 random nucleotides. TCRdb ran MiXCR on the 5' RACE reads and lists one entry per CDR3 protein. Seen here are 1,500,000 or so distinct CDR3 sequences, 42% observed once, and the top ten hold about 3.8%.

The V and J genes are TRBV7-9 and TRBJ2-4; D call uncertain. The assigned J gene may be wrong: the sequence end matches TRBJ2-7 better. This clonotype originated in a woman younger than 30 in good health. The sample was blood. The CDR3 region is CASSLDRTRSISPYEQYF. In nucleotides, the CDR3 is TGTGCCAGCAGCTTAGATCGTACACGGAGCATTAGTCCCTACGAGCAGTACTTC.